The 10 T cell receptor beta chains below were found in one sample sequenced in a study of cytomegalovirus exposure and HLA in healthy donors. Both 60 Vbeta primers and 13 Jbeta primers went into the PCR. TCRdb's table, derived via immunoSEQ multiplex PCR, lists solely in-frame clones and lacks some. This repertoire shows some 170,000 clones, roughly four fifths found once; its top ten account for about 1.3%. Sequenced sample: PBMCs. The source is a man aged 55 to 70 in good health and CMV-seronegative.

V usage is TRBV15 and J usage is TRBJ2-7; 7 nucleotides agree with TRBD2. With 3 bases clipped from V and 6 bases from J, the junction kept 5 bases outside the gene matches. CDR1 LNHNV and CDR2 YYDKDF come from the germline V gene (reference sequence). The CDR3 has 13 residues. CDR3 loop: CATSSLASGEQYF. Written as DNA, the CDR3 is TGTGCCACCAGCAGTTTGGCTAGCGGCGAGCAGTACTTC.

The V gene is TRBV5-1, the J gene TRBJ2-5; TRBD1 matches 10 bases. This CDR3 contains 17 residues. Germline loops: CDR1 SGHRS, CDR2 YFSETQ. V was pared by 3 bases and J by 1 base, with 9 bases of the junction left unmatched. CDR3 in amino acids: CASSSRTGGLPQETQYF. The CDR3 region has the DNA TGCGCCAGCAGCTCTCGGACAGGGGGTCTCCCCCAAGAGACCCAGTACTTC.

CDR3 nucleotide sequence: TGCAGCGTTGAGGATACAGCCTATGGCTACACCTTC. This sequence encodes CSVEDTAYGYTF. This chain connects TRBV29-1 to TRBJ1-2; no firm D call. Germline assignment: CDR1 SQVTM and CDR2 ANQGSEA. V lost 3 bases and J 4 bases, leaving 9 bases between the germline ends. There are 12 residues in the CDR3. The full variable domain, completed using reference TRBV29-1 and TRBJ1-2, is SAVISQKPSRDICQRGTSLTIQCQVDSQVTMMFWYRQQPGQSLTLIATANQGSEATYESGFVIDKFPISRPNLTFSTLTVSNMSPEDSSIYLCSVEDTAYGYTFGSGTRLTVV.

This clone was seen a handful of times. For the CDR3, the DNA is TGTGCCAGCAGCTTAGGGACAGGGGAGGCGAGCTACACCTTC. Its protein is CASSLGTGEASYTF. The chain uses TRBV7-6 and TRBJ1-2; 9 bases align to TRBD1. Losses at the gene ends were 1 base for V and 9 bases for J; bases not matched to a gene: 6. CDR1 is SGHVS and CDR2 is FNYEAQ in the germline V gene. CDR3 length equals 14 residues.

This chain links TRBV10-3 with TRBJ2-3, with TRBD1 as a possible D gene (6 bases). V gave up 11 bases and J gave up 0 bases, with 18 bases separating them. The length of the CDR3 is 15 residues. CDR1 and CDR2 from the germline V gene are ENHRY and SYGVKD. The CDR3 region has the DNA TGTGCCTCAAAACCAGGGGACCTGAGCACAGATACGCAGTATTTT. It translates to CASKPGDLSTDTQYF.

The chain couples TRBV19 to TRBJ2-3; a weak D match, TRBD2 (6 bases). The CDR3 extends over 18 amino acids. Trimming removed 5 bases at V and 2 bases at J, with 23 bases between. Germline CDR1 reads LNHDA; CDR2 reads SQIVND (reference sequence). Here the CDR3 DNA reads TGTGCCAGTAGTGTCGCCCCAAGAGGCGGAGGGATCACAGATACGCAGTATTTT. Translation gives CASSVAPRGGGITDTQYF. Complete variable domain (other parts from reference TRBV19 and TRBJ2-3): DGGITQSPKYLFRKEGQNVTLSCEQNLNHDAMYWYRQDPGQGLRLIYYSQIVNDFQKGDIAEGYSVSREKKESFPLTVTSAQKNPTAFYLCASSVAPRGGGITDTQYFGPGTRLTVL.

The chain carries TRBV10-3 and TRBJ2-7, with TRBD2 identical over 7 bases. The trim removed 10 bases at V and 1 base at J, leaving 10 bases unmatched. Germline V gene data show CDR1 as ENHRY and CDR2 as SYGVKD. The CDR3 extends over 14 amino acids. CDR3 sequence reads: CATRPRGDSYEQYF. The CDR3 nucleotides are TGTGCCACCCGGCCCCGGGGGGATTCCTACGAGCAGTACTTC.

This clone was detected once. The chain carries TRBV2 and TRBJ1-2; TRBD1 matches 7 bases. The germline gives CDR1 SNHLY, CDR2 FYNNEI. The CDR3 consists of 16 residues. Trimming at V came to 7 bases and at J to 1 base, leaving 12 bases not matched to a gene. The chain's CDR3 is CASTQTWDSLNYGYTF. CDR3 nucleotides: TGTGCCAGCACTCAAACGTGGGACAGCCTTAACTATGGCTACACCTTC.

The V gene is TRBV29-1, the J gene TRBJ2-1; possible D gene TRBD2, 5 bases. The CDR3 runs to 12 residues. Germline-derived CDR1 and CDR2 are SQVTM and ANQGSEA. V gave up 3 bases and J gave up 6 bases, with 9 bases separating them. CDR3 bases: TGCAGCGTTGAGGTGGCGGGCAATGAGCAGTTCTTC. Translated: CSVEVAGNEQFF.

This chain uses TRBV2 with TRBJ2-3; TRBD2 matches 8 bases. CDR3 size: 15 residues. With 10 bases clipped from V and 0 bases from J, the junction kept 9 bases outside the gene matches. In germline, CDR1 is SNHLY, CDR2 FYNNEI. The CDR3 spells CATTLSGTSTDTQYF. The CDR3 DNA reads TGTGCCACCACCCTTAGCGGGACTAGCACAGATACGCAGTATTTT.